The 3 T cell receptor beta chains below all came from one sample that was sequenced in a study of T and B cells in COVID-19 patients (dated by TCRdb to the early 2020s). TRB repertoires were amplified from approximately 270-530 ng of genomic DNA extracted from blood. The instrument was an Illumina MiSeq. TRB rearrangements were amplified by multiplex PCR with BIOMED2 TRB-A/B primer pools. The public reads were quality trimmed at Q25 with fastp and then assembled into clones with MiXCR by TCRdb, keeping productive beta chains. Rows with a matching CDR3 protein are joined into one entry that keeps the most common DNA and genes. The sample data list some 2,000 distinct CDR3 sequences, and about 25% of these were observed just once. The biggest ten clones account for approximately 40% of the sample. Material: blood. The receptors shown here come from a human donor with active COVID-19.

By sample fraction, this clonotype is large (0.1 to 1%). CDR3 residues: CSVELLPTGPSETSYNEQFF. CDR3 in DNA: TGCAGCGTTGAACTCCTACCGACCGGACCGTCGGAGACAAGCTACAATGAGCAGTTCTTC. This sequence joins TRBV29-1 and TRBJ2-1, with no clear D. The CDR3 has 20 residues. V gave up 2 bases and J gave up 3 bases, with 29 bases separating them. Germline loops: CDR1 SQVTM, CDR2 ANQGSEA.

The rearrangement uses TRBV12-3 or TRBV12-4 and TRBJ2-7; 8 bases are shared with TRBD2. The CDR3 has 16 amino acids. V was clipped by 6 bases and J by 3 bases; unmatched bases: 13. CDR3 DNA sequence: TGTGCCAGCAGGAACCACCCGCGGGGGGCCGACTACGAGCAGTACTTC. This encodes CASRNHPRGADYEQYF.

By sample fraction, this clonotype is medium-sized. The genes are TRBV5-6 and TRBJ1-2; D is perhaps TRBD1 (6 bases). The CDR3 length is 15 residues. Germline CDR1 is SGHDT and CDR2 is YYEEEE. The germline V and J ends were trimmed by 4 bases and 2 bases, with 15 bases remaining between them. The CDR3 DNA is TGTGCCAGCAGCCTAACACAGGGTCACAACTATGGCTACACCTTC. The encoded protein is CASSLTQGHNYGYTF.